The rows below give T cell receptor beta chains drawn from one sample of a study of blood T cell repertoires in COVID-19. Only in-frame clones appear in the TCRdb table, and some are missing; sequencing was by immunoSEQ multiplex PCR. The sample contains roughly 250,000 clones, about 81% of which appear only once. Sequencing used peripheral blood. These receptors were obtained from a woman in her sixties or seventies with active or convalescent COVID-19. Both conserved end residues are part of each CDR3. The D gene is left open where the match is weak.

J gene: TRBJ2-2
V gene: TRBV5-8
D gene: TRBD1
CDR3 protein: CASSLVFPSRDRIPTGELFF

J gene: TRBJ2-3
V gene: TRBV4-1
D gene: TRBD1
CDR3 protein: CASSQSAGQGTDTQYF

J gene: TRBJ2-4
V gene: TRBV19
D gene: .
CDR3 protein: CASSLLQGPKNIQYF

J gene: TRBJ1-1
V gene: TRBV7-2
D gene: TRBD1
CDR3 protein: CASTLTGGTEAFF

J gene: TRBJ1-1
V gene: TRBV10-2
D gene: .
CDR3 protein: CASRGSWTEAFF

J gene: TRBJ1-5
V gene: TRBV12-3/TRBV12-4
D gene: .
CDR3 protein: CASSLSQHQPQHF

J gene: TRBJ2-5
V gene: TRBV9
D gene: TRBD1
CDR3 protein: CASTNGQGRSETQYF

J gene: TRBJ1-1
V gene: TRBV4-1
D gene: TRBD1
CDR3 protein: CASSQGPLQGGTEAFF

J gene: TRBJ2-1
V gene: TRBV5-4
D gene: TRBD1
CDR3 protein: CASSFRDRGRSGQFF

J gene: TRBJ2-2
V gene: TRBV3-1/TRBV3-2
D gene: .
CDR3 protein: CASSQVGGNTGELFF

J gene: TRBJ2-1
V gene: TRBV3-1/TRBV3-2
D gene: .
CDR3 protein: CASSLGGVGFYNEQFF

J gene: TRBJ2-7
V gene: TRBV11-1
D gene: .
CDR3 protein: CASSPRGSYEQYF

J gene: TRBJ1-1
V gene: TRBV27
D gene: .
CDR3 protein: CASSPMYRNTEAFF

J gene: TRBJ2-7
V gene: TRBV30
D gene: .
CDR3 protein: CAWSRWGAEQYF

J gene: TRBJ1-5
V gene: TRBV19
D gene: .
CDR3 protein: CASSGGTKANQPQHF

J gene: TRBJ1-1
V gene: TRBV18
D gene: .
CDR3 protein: CASSPGAGTGITEAFF

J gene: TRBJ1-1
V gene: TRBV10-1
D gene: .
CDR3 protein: CASKRGLNTEAFF

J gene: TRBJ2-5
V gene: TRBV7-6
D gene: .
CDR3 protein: CASSLGAGYQETQYF

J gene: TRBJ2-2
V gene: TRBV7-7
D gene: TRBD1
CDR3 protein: CASRQGDTGELFF

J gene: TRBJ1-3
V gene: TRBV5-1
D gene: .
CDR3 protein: CASRREPGNTIYF

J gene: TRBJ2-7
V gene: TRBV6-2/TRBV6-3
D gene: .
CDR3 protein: CASSYSGNPYEQYF

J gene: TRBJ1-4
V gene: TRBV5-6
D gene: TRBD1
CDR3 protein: CASSMLGTGVEKLFF

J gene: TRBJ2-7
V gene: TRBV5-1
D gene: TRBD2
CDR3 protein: CASSRSGGLSYEQYF

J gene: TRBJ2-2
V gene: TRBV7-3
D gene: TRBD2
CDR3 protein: CASSRGTSGGLTGELFF

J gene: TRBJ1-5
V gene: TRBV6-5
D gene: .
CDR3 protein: CASSYDRNSNQPQHF

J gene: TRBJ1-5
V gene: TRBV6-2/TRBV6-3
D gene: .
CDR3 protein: CASSYHSEQIHF

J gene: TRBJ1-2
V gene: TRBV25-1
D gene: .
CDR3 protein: CASSENDGGYTF

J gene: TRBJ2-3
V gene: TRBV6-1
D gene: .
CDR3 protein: CASSVLGGGASTDTQYF

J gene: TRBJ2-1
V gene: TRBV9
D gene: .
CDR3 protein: CASSPPAASVYNEQFF

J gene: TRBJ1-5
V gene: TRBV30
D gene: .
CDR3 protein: CAWSVLGAAPQPQHF

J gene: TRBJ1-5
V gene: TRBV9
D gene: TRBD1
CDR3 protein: CASSLGQGAGQPQHF

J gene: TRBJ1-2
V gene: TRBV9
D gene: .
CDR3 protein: CASSSPGYGYTF

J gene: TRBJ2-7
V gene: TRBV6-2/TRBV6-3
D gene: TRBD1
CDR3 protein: CASSSAGTGGSEQYF

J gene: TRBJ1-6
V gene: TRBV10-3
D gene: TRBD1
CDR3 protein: CAISESGQGNSPLHF

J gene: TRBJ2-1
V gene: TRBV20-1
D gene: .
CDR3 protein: CSARANEGQFF

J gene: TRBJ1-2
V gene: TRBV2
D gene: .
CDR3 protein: CASSHVPDYGYTF

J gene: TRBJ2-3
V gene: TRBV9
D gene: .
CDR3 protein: CASSPDNTDTQYF